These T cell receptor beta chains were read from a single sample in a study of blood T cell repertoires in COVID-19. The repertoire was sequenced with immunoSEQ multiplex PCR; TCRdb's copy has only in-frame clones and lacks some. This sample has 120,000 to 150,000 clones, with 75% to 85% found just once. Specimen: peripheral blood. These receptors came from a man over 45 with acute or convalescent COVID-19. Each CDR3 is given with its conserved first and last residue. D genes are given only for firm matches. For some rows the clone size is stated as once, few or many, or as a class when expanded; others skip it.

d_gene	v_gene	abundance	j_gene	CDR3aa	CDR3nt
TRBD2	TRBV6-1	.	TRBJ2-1	CASSEVTSGNRDEQFF	TGTGCCAGCAGTGAAGTGACTAGCGGAAACAGGGATGAGCAGTTCTTC
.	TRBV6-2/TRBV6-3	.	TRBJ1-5	CASSDGQGVQPQHF	TGTGCCAGCAGTGATGGACAAGGGGTACAGCCCCAGCATTTT
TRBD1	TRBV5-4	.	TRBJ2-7	CASSLQGGEQYF	TGTGCCAGCAGCTTACAGGGGGGCGAGCAGTACTTC
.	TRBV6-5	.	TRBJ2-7	CASSRGTNEQYF	TGTGCCAGCAGCCGAGGGACAAACGAGCAGTACTTC
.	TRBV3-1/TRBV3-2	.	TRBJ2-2	CASSQDSSSTGELFF	TGTGCCAGCAGCCAGGATAGCAGTAGCACCGGGGAGCTGTTTTTT
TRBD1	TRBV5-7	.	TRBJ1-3	CASSPRDRASGNTIYF	TGTGCCAGCAGCCCCCGCGACAGGGCCTCTGGAAACACCATATATTTT
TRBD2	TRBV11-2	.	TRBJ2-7	CASSNSGDGIYEQYF	TGTGCCAGCAGCAATAGCGGGGATGGGATCTACGAGCAGTACTTC
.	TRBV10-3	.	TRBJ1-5	CAISALQGAGQPQHF	TGTGCCATCAGTGCGTTACAGGGTGCGGGTCAGCCCCAGCATTTT
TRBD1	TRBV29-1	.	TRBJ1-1	CSVGQGASTEAFF	TGCAGCGTCGGACAGGGGGCTAGCACTGAAGCTTTCTTT
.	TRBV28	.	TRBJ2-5	CASSLDDYFSEETQYF	TGTGCCAGCAGCCTGGATGACTACTTTAGCGAAGAGACCCAGTACTTC
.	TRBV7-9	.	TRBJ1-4	CASSLGDSLEKLFF	TGTGCCAGCAGCTTAGGGGACTCCCTCGAAAAACTGTTTTTT
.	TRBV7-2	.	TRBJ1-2	CASSLDRGYGYTF	TGTGCCAGCAGCTTAGATAGGGGCTATGGCTACACCTTC
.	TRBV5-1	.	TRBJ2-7	CASSLGSSSYEQYF	TGCGCCAGCAGCCTGGGCTCGAGCTCCTACGAGCAGTACTTC
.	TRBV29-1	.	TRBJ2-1	CSVKRRGGVYLYNEQFF	TGCAGCGTTAAGAGGCGGGGCGGGGTGTATCTGTACAATGAGCAGTTCTTC
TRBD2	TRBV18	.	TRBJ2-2	CASSPPSGRGTGELFF	TGTGCCAGCTCACCACCCAGCGGGAGAGGGACCGGGGAGCTGTTTTTT
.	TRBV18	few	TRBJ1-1	CASSPLSLGDTEAFF	TGTGCCAGCTCACCGCTATCTTTAGGGGACACTGAAGCTTTCTTT
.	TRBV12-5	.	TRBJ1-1	CASGSQGNTEAFF	TGTGCTAGTGGTTCACAGGGGAACACTGAAGCTTTCTTT
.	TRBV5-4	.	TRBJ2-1	CASSPSSEPFYNEQFF	TGTGCCAGCAGCCCCTCTAGCGAGCCCTTCTACAATGAGCAGTTCTTC
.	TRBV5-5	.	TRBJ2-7	CASRIQGGPYEQYF	TGTGCCAGCAGGATACAGGGTGGCCCCTACGAGCAGTACTTC
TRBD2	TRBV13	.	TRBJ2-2	CASSPKGGRETGELFF	TGTGCCAGCAGCCCAAAGGGCGGGAGGGAAACCGGGGAGCTGTTTTTT
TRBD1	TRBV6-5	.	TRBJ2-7	CASHRGREQYF	TGTGCCAGCCACAGGGGGCGCGAGCAGTACTTC
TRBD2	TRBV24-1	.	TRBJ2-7	CATSPASGNGLPYEQYF	TGTGCCACCAGTCCCGCTAGCGGGAACGGTTTACCCTACGAGCAGTACTTC
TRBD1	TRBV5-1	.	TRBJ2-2	CASSWDRESGNTGELFF	TGCGCCAGCAGCTGGGACAGGGAAAGTGGGAACACCGGGGAGCTGTTTTTT
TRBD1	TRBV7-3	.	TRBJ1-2	CASSLGTGDGYTF	TGTGCCAGCAGCTTGGGGACAGGGGACGGCTACACCTTC
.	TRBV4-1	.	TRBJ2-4	CASSQDREAKNIQYF	TGCGCCAGCAGCCAAGATAGAGAAGCCAAAAACATTCAGTACTTC
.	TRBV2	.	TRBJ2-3	CASSEAMGRKRDTQYF	TGTGCCAGCAGTGAAGCGATGGGTAGGAAGCGTGATACGCAGTATTTT
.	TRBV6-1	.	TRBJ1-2	CASSDRVANYGYTF	TGTGCCAGCAGTGACAGGGTAGCTAACTATGGCTACACCTTC
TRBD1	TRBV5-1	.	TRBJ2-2	CASSVGQQTGELFF	TGCGCCAGCAGCGTGGGACAGCAAACCGGGGAGCTGTTTTTT
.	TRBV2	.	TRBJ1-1	CASSRSGINTEAFF	TGTGCCAGCAGTCGTTCCGGGATAAACACTGAAGCTTTCTTT
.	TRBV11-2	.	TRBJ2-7	CASSLLSGSGEQYF	TGTGCCAGCAGCTTACTGTCGGGGTCGGGCGAGCAGTACTTC
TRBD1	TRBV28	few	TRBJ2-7	CASTRTGGREQYF	TGTGCCAGCACCCGGACAGGGGGTCGCGAGCAGTACTTC
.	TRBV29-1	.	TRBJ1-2	CSVRWQAPNYGYTF	TGCAGCGTTAGATGGCAGGCTCCCAACTATGGCTACACCTTC
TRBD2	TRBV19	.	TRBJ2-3	CASRPRLAGGGDTQYF	TGTGCCTCCCGGCCCCGACTAGCGGGAGGGGGTGATACGCAGTATTTT
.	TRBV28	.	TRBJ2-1	CASSLAPRGSGSVDEQFF	TGTGCCAGCAGTCTAGCCCCCAGGGGGAGCGGGAGCGTCGATGAGCAGTTCTTC
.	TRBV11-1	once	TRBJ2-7	CASSFVETYEQYF	TGTGCCAGCAGCTTCGTAGAGACCTACGAGCAGTACTTC
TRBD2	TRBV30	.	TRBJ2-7	CAWSSGGEQYF	TGTGCCTGGAGCTCGGGGGGCGAGCAGTACTTC
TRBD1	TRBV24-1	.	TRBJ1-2	CATSGGQAPYGYTF	TGTGCCACCAGTGGCGGACAGGCGCCCTATGGCTACACCTTC
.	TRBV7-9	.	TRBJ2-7	CASSLHHRDRGSYEQYF	TGTGCCAGCAGCTTGCACCACAGGGATCGGGGCTCCTACGAGCAGTACTTC
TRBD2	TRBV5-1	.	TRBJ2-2	CASSRGSGGAVGELFF	TGCGCCAGCAGCCGGGGCAGCGGGGGGGCCGTCGGGGAGCTGTTTTTT
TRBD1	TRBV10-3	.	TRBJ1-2	CAISGDRERYGYTF	TGTGCCATCAGTGGAGACAGGGAACGGTATGGCTACACCTTC
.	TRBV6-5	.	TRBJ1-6	CASSYLGQLGNSPLHF	TGTGCCAGCAGTTACCTCGGACAGCTTGGAAATTCACCCCTCCACTTT
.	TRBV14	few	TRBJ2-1	CASSQRAPDEQFF	TGTGCCAGCAGCCAAAGAGCTCCGGATGAGCAGTTCTTC
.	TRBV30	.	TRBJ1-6	CAWTGVGNSPLHF	TGTGCCTGGACAGGGGTAGGGAATTCACCCCTCCACTTT